This TCR beta chain was captured by sequencing in a study of blood T cell repertoires in COVID-19. About the study: Specimens from acute and convalescent COVID-19 originated in the United States, Italy and Spain.

Those enrolled in Seattle joined during active infection and were followed longitudinally afterward. From germline, CDR1 is SGHKS and CDR2 YYEKEE (reference sequence). V was clipped by 0 bases and J by 1 base; unmatched bases: 7. There are 18 residues in the CDR3. Authors' analysis steps: Cell counts per sample came from amplifying reference gene primers. Measured with immunoSEQ multiplex PCR; TCRdb has only the in-frame clones, and not every one. The DNA was the basis for D and trimming; V, J and clone size are from that table. Among roughly 320,000 clones listed, nearly 90% were seen once. This TCR was sampled from a woman between 25 and 40 years old with COVID-19, enrolled during active disease. Sequences were obtained from peripheral blood. V usage is TRBV5-5 and J usage is TRBJ1-3; 10 positions agree with TRBD1. Written as DNA, the CDR3 is TGTGCCAGCAGCTTGGTCAGGGACAGGGGAAATTCTGGAAACACCATATATTTT. This sequence encodes CASSLVRDRGNSGNTIYF. Supplemented by reference TRBV5-5 and TRBJ1-3, the full variable domain reads DAGVTQSPTHLIKTRGQQVTLRCSPISGHKSVSWYQQVLGQGPQFIFQYYEKEERGRGNFPDRFSARQFPNYSSELNVNALLLGDSALYLCASSLVRDRGNSGNTIYFGEGSWLTVV.